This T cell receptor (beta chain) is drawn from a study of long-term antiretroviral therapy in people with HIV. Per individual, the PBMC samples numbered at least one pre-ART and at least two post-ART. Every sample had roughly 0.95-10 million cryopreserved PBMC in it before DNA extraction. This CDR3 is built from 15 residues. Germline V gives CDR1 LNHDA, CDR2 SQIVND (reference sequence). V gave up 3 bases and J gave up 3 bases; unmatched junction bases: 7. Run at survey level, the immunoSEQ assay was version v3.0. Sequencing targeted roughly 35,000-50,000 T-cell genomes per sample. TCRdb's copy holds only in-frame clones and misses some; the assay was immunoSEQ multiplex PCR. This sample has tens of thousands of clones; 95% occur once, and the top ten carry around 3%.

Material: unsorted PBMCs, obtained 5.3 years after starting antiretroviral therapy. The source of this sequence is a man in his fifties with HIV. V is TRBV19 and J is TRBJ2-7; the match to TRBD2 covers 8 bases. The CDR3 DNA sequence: TGTGCCAGTAGTATTATCGGGGGGGCCGACTACGAGCAGTACTTC. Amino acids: CASSIIGGADYEQYF.